This TCR beta chain comes out of a study of blood T cells in healthy people across ages. CDR1 and CDR2 (germline): MNHEY, SVGAGI. There are 16 residues in the CDR3. Trimming at V came to 4 bases and at J to 4 bases, leaving 10 bases not matched to a gene. Next came a second PCR, run for about 7 to 12 cycles, which used a sample-barcoded 5' primer along with a J-beta primer mix. Each cDNA molecule was tagged by a template-switch adaptor that had 12 random nucleotides. TCRdb recomputed calls from the 5' RACE reads with MiXCR, one row per CDR3 protein. This table holds roughly 800,000 distinct CDR3 sequences, 20% to 30% found once. This sample was also put to use in a study of T cells of mothers and their children.

The sample was blood. This chain links TRBV6-5 with TRBJ2-3; 8 nucleotides agree with TRBD1. The receptor was isolated from a boy aged 10-17 years in good health. In DNA form, the CDR3 reads TGTGCCAGCAGTTGCACAGGACAGGGTTCGTCAGATACGCAGTATTTT. Translated: CASSCTGQGSSDTQYF.